This passage covers 23 T cell receptor beta chains from one sample sequenced in a study of T cells in localized non-small cell lung cancer. Only in-frame clones appear in the TCRdb table, and some are missing; sequencing was by immunoSEQ multiplex PCR. The sample contains under 35,000 clones, roughly 77% of which appear only once. The sequenced sample was peripheral blood, obtained before any cancer treatment. The origin of the receptors is a male donor older than 55 with stage III squamous cell lung carcinoma.

The chain combines TRBV5-1 with TRBJ2-7, with 13 bases that match TRBD2. Germline V CDR1 and CDR2: SGHRS, YFSETQ. The CDR3 runs 15 residues. Trimming took 4 bases from V and 4 from J; bases not matched to a gene: 5. The CDR3 loop is CASSVTSGGAYEQYF. In nucleotides, the CDR3 is TGCGCCAGCAGCGTAACTAGCGGGGGGGCTTACGAGCAGTACTTC.

The V and J genes are TRBV19 and TRBJ1-2; 8 bases align to TRBD1. The CDR3 is made up of 13 amino acids. CDR1 and CDR2 from the germline V gene are LNHDA and SQIVND (reference sequence). After removal of 3 bases from V and 6 bases from J, the junction contained 3 bases not matched to a gene. CDR3 region: CASSIRTGNGYTF. Written as DNA, the CDR3 is TGTGCCAGTAGTATCAGGACAGGGAATGGCTACACCTTC.

The V gene is TRBV7-9, the J gene TRBJ1-2; 7 bases line up with TRBD1. CDR3 length: 14 residues. The germline V gene has CDR1 SEHNR and CDR2 FQNEAQ (reference sequence). J was trimmed by 6 bases and V by 5 bases; bases with no gene match: 9. CDR3 amino acids: CASSIGTVDDGYTF. The CDR3 nucleotides are TGTGCCAGCAGCATAGGGACAGTAGATGATGGCTACACCTTC.

This rearrangement joins TRBV19 to TRBJ2-2; D may be TRBD1 or TRBD2 (5 bases each). Between the trimmed V and J ends, which lost 5 bases and 6 bases, there was a span of 10 bases. In germline, CDR1 is LNHDA, CDR2 SQIVND (reference sequence). The CDR3 loop spans 13 amino acids. CDR3 DNA: TGTGCCAGTAGTGGGGGTTATGCCGGGGAGCTGTTTTTT. Its protein is CASSGGYAGELFF.

This clone was detected only a few times. This chain connects TRBV7-2 to TRBJ2-5; D possibly corresponds to TRBD2 (7 bases). Germline V gives CDR1 SGHTA, CDR2 FQGNSA. The CDR3 is 14 residues long. V shed 3 bases and J shed 2 bases, with 10 bases lying between them. The CDR3 DNA reads TGTGCCAGCAGCTTTCGGGGGGCGCAAGAGACCCAGTACTTC. Translated: CASSFRGAQETQYF.

The chain carries TRBV27 and TRBJ2-1; either TRBD1 or TRBD2 may fit D (5 bases each). Germline assignment: CDR1 MNHEY and CDR2 SMNVEV (reference sequence). This CDR3 is built from 17 residues. V was pared by 1 base and J by 6 bases, with 19 bases between. In nucleotides, the CDR3 is TGTGCCAGCAGTTTATGGGGGTCGGGTGGGAGCCGCAATGAGCAGTTCTTC. Protein sequence: CASSLWGSGGSRNEQFF.

The chain links TRBV4-1 to TRBJ1-2; D may be TRBD1 (6 bases). Germline V gives CDR1 MGHRA, CDR2 YSYEKL. V lost 0 bases and J 8 bases, leaving 13 bases between the germline ends. The CDR3 has 14 residues. The CDR3 DNA reads as TGCGCCAGCAGCCAAGAACAGGGAGGCTGGGGCTACACCTTC. Its protein product is CASSQEQGGWGYTF.

Comment on this clone: Germline is not matched at one junction end, which may reflect a read error. The V gene is TRBV2, the J gene TRBJ1-1; a possible D gene is TRBD1 (5 bases). Germline loops: CDR1 SNHLY, CDR2 FYNNEI. CDR3 length: 13 residues. CDR3 bases: TGTGCCAGCAGTAAAGCGGGGGGTTCCGAAGCTTTCTTT. It specifies CASSKAGGSEAFF.

The V and J genes are TRBV28 and TRBJ2-3; TRBD1 is a possible D gene (5 bases). The CDR3 covers 17 residues. From germline, CDR1 is MDHEN and CDR2 SYDVKM. The ends were cut back, 5 bases at V and 2 bases at J, with 20 bases in the middle. Here the CDR3 reads CASSLLAGFEVTDTQYF. CDR3 nucleotides: TGTGCCAGCAGTCTCCTGGCAGGGTTCGAGGTCACAGATACGCAGTATTTT.

This clone was detected only once. J is TRBJ1-4 and V is TRBV11-2; D gene uncertain. The CDR3 runs to 14 residues. Germline-derived CDR1 and CDR2 are SGHAT and FQNNGV. V was pared by 5 bases and J by 6 bases, with 13 bases between. CDR3 loop: CASSRTGWDEKLFF. CDR3 nucleotide sequence: TGTGCCAGCAGCCGCACGGGATGGGATGAAAAACTGTTTTTT.

This chain connects TRBV5-5 to TRBJ2-2, with 11 bases matching TRBD1. V lost 2 bases to trimming and J lost 2 bases; unmatched junction nucleotides: 8. In germline, CDR1 is SGHKS, CDR2 YYEKEE (reference sequence). The CDR3 spans 18 residues. The DNA for the CDR3 is TGTGCCAGCAGCTTCAATCCCCGGACAGGGGGCAACACCGGGGAGCTGTTTTTT. This gives the protein CASSFNPRTGGNTGELFF.

The genes are TRBV27 and TRBJ1-6; TRBD1 is a possible D gene (5 bases). V was shortened by 4 bases and J by 4 bases, with 17 bases between the two germline ends. Germline CDR1 MNHEY, CDR2 SMNVEV (reference sequence). The CDR3 contains 17 residues. The chain's CDR3 is CASSYKGGEVYNSPLHF. DNA of the CDR3: TGTGCCAGCAGTTATAAAGGAGGGGAAGTGTATAATTCACCCCTCCACTTT.

This sequence joins TRBV19 and TRBJ1-2, with 7 bases aligning to TRBD1. Germline V gene sequence: CDR1 LNHDA, CDR2 SQIVND (reference sequence). The J segment lost 3 bases and the V segment lost 8 bases, leaving 18 bases of the junction unmatched. The CDR3 runs to 17 residues. The DNA of the CDR3 is TGTGCCAGTGCCCTCCTGTCGGGGGACAGCGCTTACTATGGCTACACCTTC. Translation gives CASALLSGDSAYYGYTF.

This clone was counted a few times. The chain employs TRBV7-2 and TRBJ1-6; D is undetermined. The ends were cut back, 1 base at V and 5 bases at J, with 9 bases in the middle. Per germline, CDR1 SGHTA and CDR2 FQGNSA. There are 15 residues in the CDR3. In nucleotides, the CDR3 is TGTGCCAGCAGCTTAGGCGCTAGGAATAATTCACCCCTCCACTTT. Encoded protein: CASSLGARNNSPLHF.

The chain employs TRBV5-1 and TRBJ2-5; D remains unclear. The CDR3 has 14 amino acids. The germline V and J ends were trimmed by 1 base and 4 bases, with 11 bases remaining between them. Germline-derived CDR1 and CDR2 are SGHRS and YFSETQ. The CDR3 loop reads CASSLPDSRETQYF. The DNA of the CDR3 is TGCGCCAGCAGCTTGCCCGATAGTCGAGAGACCCAGTACTTC.

This chain links TRBV27 with TRBJ1-1; D gene uncertain. Germline assignment: CDR1 MNHEY and CDR2 SMNVEV (reference sequence). This CDR3 spans 14 amino acids. Deletions cut 1 base from V and 1 base from J, with 7 bases between. The CDR3 bases are TGTGCCAGCAGTTTATTTTCGACGAACACTGAAGCTTTCTTT. Translated, it gives CASSLFSTNTEAFF.

The chain combines TRBV18 with TRBJ2-3; D gene uncertain. CDR1 is KGHSH, CDR2 LQKENI, per germline. The CDR3 is 12 amino acids. The germline V and J ends were trimmed by 5 bases and 0 bases, with 3 bases remaining between them. CDR3 residues: CASSTSTDTQYF. The CDR3 nucleotides are TGTGCCAGCTCAACTAGCACAGATACGCAGTATTTT.

This chain joins TRBV30 and TRBJ1-1, with D unresolved. V dropped 3 bases and J dropped 6 bases, with 14 bases sitting between them. Germline V gives CDR1 GTSNPN, CDR2 SVGIG (reference sequence). CDR3 length equals 13 residues. The CDR3 nucleotides are TGTGCCTGGAGGTCTTTTCCCGGGTCTGAAGCTTTCTTT. Its protein product is CAWRSFPGSEAFF.

This clone was seen only once. This chain uses TRBV7-2 with TRBJ1-2; TRBD1 might be the D (5 bases). Trimming stripped 3 bases from V and 2 bases from J, with 13 bases between. CDR1 and CDR2 (germline): SGHTA, FQGNSA. The CDR3 extends over 15 amino acids. The CDR3 nucleotides read TGTGCCAGCAGCTTTGGGACCTCCGGGAACTATGGCTACACCTTC. Encoded protein: CASSFGTSGNYGYTF.

This sequence joins TRBV19 and TRBJ2-1, with TRBD2 identical over 9 bases. Germline CDR1 is LNHDA and CDR2 is SQIVND (reference sequence). CDR3 length equals 18 residues. V lost 5 bases to trimming and J lost 2 bases; unmatched junction nucleotides: 13. CDR3 nucleotides: TGTGCCAGTAGTCCCATCCTTAGCGGGAGAGGTCCCTACAATGAGCAGTTCTTC. It encodes CASSPILSGRGPYNEQFF. Full variable domain (missing parts from reference TRBV19 and TRBJ2-1): DGGITQSPKYLFRKEGQNVTLSCEQNLNHDAMYWYRQDPGQGLRLIYYSQIVNDFQKGDIAEGYSVSREKKESFPLTVTSAQKNPTAFYLCASSPILSGRGPYNEQFFGPGTRLTVL.

V usage is TRBV4-1 and J usage is TRBJ2-4, with D perhaps assigned TRBD1 or TRBD2 (5 bases each). The germline V gene has CDR1 MGHRA and CDR2 YSYEKL. The CDR3 has 19 residues. Trimming took 0 bases from V and 4 from J, leaving 22 bases between them. For the CDR3, the DNA is TGCGCCAGCAGCCAAGATTCCCTCTCGGGCGGGTCAGGGAAAAACATTCAGTACTTC. This codes for CASSQDSLSGGSGKNIQYF.

This clone has only a few counts. This chain links TRBV5-1 with TRBJ2-7; 7 bases agree with TRBD1. The V gene's germline CDR1 is SGHRS and CDR2 YFSETQ. V lost 1 base to trimming and J lost 1 base; unmatched junction nucleotides: 8. The CDR3 contains 16 residues. The CDR3 sequence is CASSLYSGQLSYEQYF. DNA of the CDR3: TGCGCCAGCAGCTTGTATTCGGGACAGCTATCCTACGAGCAGTACTTC.

This clone has a handful of counts. This chain connects TRBV7-2 to TRBJ2-1; the D gene could be TRBD1 or TRBD2 (6 bases each). The germline CDR1 and CDR2 sequences are SGHTA and FQGNSA. V was trimmed by 8 bases and J by 0 bases, leaving 14 bases between them. This CDR3 has 15 amino acids. The CDR3 spells CASSPQGGSYNEQFF. CDR3 in DNA: TGTGCCAGCTCTCCACAGGGAGGCTCCTACAATGAGCAGTTCTTC. Filled out from reference TRBV7-2 and TRBJ2-1, the complete variable domain reads GAGVSQSPSNKVTEKGKDVELRCDPISGHTALYWYRQSLGQGLEFLIYFQGNSAPDKSGLPSDRFSAERTGGSVSTLTIQRTQQEDSAVYLCASSPQGGSYNEQFFGPGTRLTVL.